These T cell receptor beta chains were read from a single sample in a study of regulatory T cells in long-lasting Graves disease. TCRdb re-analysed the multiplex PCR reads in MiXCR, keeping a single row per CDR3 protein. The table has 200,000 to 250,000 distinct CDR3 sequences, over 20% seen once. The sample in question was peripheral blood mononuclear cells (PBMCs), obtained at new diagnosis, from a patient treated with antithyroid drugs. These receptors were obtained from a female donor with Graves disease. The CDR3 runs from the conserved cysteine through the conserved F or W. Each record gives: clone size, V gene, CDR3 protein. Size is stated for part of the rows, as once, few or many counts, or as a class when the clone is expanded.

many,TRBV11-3,CASSGNLGWIRSNTGELFF
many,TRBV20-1,CSAPWTSTGELFF
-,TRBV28,CASSLRGRSFSYEQYF
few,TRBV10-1,CASSESSGTLYNEQFF
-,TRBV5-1,CASSLEAATNEKLFF
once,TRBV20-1,CSAPGLDYGYTF
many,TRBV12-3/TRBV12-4,CASSFGGTGRSNQPQHF
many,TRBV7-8,CASSSTSGVPWEQYF
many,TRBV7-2,CASCYGQDEAFF
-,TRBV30,CAWMGPGQGTDTQYF
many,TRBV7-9,CASSFGGGPAFF